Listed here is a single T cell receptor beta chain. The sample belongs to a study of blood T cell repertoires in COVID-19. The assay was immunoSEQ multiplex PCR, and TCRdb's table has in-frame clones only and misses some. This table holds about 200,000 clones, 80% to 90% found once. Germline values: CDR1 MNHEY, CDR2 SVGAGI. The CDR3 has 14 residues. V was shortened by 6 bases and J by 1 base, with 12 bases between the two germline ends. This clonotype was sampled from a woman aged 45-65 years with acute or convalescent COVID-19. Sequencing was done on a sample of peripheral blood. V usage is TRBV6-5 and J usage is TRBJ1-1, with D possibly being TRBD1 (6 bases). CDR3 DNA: TGTGCCAGCAGCCGACAGGTTCGGAACACTGAAGCTTTCTTT. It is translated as CASSRQVRNTEAFF.